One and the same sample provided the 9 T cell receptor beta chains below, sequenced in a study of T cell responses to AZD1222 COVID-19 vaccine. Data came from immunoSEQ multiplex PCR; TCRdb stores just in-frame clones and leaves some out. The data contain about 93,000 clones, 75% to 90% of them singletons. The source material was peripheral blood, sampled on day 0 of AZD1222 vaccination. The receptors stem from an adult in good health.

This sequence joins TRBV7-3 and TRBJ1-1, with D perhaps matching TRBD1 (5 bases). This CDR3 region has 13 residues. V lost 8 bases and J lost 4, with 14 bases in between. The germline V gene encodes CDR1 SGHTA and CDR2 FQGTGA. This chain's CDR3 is CASGTGRGTEAFF. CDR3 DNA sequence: TGTGCCAGCGGAACAGGTCGGGGCACTGAAGCTTTCTTT.

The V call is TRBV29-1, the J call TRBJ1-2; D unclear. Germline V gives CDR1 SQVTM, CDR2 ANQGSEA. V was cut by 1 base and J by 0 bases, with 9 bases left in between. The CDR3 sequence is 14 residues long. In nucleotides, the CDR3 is TGCAGCGTTGAAGGACGTGGAGCTAACTATGGCTACACCTTC. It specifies CSVEGRGANYGYTF.

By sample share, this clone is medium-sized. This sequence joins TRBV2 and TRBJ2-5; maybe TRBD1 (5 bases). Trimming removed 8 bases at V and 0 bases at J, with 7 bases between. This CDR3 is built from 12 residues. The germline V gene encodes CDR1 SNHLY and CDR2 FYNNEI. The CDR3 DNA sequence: TGTGCCAGCCAGGGTTACCAAGAGACCCAGTACTTC. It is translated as CASQGYQETQYF.

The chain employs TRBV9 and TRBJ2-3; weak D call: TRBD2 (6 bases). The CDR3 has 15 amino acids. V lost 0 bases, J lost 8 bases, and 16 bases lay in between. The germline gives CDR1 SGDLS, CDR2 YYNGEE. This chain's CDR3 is CASSVGGESESTQYF. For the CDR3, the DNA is TGTGCCAGCAGCGTAGGGGGGGAGTCGGAGAGTACGCAGTATTTT.

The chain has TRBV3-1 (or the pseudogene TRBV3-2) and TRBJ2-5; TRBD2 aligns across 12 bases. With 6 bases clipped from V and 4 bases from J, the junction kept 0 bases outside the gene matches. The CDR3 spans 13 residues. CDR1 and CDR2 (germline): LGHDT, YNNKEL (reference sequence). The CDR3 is CASRTSGRETQYF. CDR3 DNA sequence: TGTGCCAGCAGGACTAGCGGGAGAGAGACCCAGTACTTC.

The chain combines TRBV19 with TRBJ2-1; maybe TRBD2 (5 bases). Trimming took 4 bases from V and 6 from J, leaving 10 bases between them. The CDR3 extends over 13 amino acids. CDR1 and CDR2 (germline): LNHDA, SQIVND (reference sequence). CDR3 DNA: TGTGCCAGTAGTACGGACTTCACCAATGAGCAGTTCTTC. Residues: CASSTDFTNEQFF.

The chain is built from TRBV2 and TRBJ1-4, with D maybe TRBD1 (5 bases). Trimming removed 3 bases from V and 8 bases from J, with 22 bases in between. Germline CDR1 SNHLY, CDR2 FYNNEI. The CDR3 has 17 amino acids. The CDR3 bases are TGTGCCAGCAGTGATATTTTTTACAGGTCAGAGATGGAAAAACTGTTTTTT. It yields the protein CASSDIFYRSEMEKLFF.

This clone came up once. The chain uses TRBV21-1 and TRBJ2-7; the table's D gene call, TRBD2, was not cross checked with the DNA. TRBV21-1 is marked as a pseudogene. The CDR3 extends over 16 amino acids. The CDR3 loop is CASSKYRLAGAYEQYF. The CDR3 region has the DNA TGTGCCAGCAGCAAATACCGGCTAGCGGGCGCCTACGAGCAGTACTTC.

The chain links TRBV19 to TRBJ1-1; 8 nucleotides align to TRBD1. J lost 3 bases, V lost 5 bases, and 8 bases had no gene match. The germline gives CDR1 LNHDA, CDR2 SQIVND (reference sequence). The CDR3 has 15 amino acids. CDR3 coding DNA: TGTGCCAGTAGTGGGCAGGGGGCGCGTTACACTGAAGCTTTCTTT. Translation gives CASSGQGARYTEAFF. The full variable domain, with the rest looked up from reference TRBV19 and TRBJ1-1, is DGGITQSPKYLFRKEGQNVTLSCEQNLNHDAMYWYRQDPGQGLRLIYYSQIVNDFQKGDIAEGYSVSREKKESFPLTVTSAQKNPTAFYLCASSGQGARYTEAFFGQGTRLTVV.